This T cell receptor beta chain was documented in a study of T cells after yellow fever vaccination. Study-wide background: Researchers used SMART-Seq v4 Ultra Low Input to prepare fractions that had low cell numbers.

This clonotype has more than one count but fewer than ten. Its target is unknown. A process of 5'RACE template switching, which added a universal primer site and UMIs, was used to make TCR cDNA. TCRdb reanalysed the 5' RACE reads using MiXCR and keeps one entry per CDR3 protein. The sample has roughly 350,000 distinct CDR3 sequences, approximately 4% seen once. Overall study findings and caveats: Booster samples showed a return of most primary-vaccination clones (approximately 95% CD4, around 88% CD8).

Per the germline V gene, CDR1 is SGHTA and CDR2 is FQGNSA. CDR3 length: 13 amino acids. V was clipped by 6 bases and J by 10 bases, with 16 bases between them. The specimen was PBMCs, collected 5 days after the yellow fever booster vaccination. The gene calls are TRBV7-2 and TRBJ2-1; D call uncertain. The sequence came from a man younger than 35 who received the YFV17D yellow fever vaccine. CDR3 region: CASRFTPLGEQFF. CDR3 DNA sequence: TGTGCCAGCAGATTTACCCCCCTCGGAGAGCAGTTCTTC.